Below are 28 T cell receptor beta chains sequenced from a single sample in a study of T cells in Graves' hyperthyroidism and ophthalmopathy. It was RNA transcripts that yielded the amplified TCR beta CDR3 regions. The HTBI primer set was used in a first-round RT-PCR of the TCR CDR3. TCRdb re-called the multiplex PCR reads with MiXCR, one entry per CDR3 protein. The sample has approximately 370,000 distinct CDR3 sequences; approximately 18% are singletons. The sample was blood. Receptors originate from a woman aged 30 to 39 with Graves' hyperthyroidism that later progressed to Graves' ophthalmopathy.

To note about this clonotype: It may be a read error: a sequence one base away is much more abundant. The V gene is TRBV12-3 or TRBV12-4, the J gene TRBJ2-7, with D tentatively TRBD2 (5 bases). CDR3 length equals 14 residues. V dropped 4 bases and J dropped 2 bases, with 12 bases sitting between them. The CDR3 sequence is CASSSGLKAYEQYF. For the CDR3, the DNA is TGTGCCAGCAGTTCAGGACTGAAGGCCTACGAGCAGTACTTC.

The chain has TRBV20-1 and TRBJ1-5; D call uncertain. Germline V gene sequence: CDR1 DFQATT, CDR2 SNEGSKA (reference sequence). Trimming took 3 bases from V and 5 from J, leaving 14 bases between them. The CDR3 runs 14 residues. The CDR3 DNA follows: TGCAGTGCTAGGGGGAGTAGGCCCGATCAGCCCCAGCATTTT. Translated: CSARGSRPDQPQHF.

This chain connects TRBV24-1 to TRBJ2-1, with 7 bases identical to TRBD2. There are 15 residues in the CDR3. Per germline, CDR1 KGHDR and CDR2 SFDVKD. The trim removed 4 bases at V and 4 bases at J, leaving 6 bases unmatched. The CDR3 protein is CATSESASGYNEQFF. CDR3 nucleotides: TGTGCCACCAGTGAGTCGGCTAGCGGATACAATGAGCAGTTCTTC.

This clonotype was seen a few times. This rearrangement joins TRBV18 to TRBJ2-1; no definite D call. The CDR3 is 15 residues long. V dropped 1 base and J dropped 0 bases, with 7 bases sitting between them. Germline V gene data show CDR1 as KGHSH and CDR2 as LQKENI. CDR3 coding DNA: TGTGCCAGCTCACCACTTAGCCGCTCCTACAATGAGCAGTTCTTC. Translation gives CASSPLSRSYNEQFF.

The gene calls are TRBV6-1 and TRBJ1-2; 7 bases are shared with TRBD1. This CDR3 spans 12 amino acids. CDR1 is MNHNS, CDR2 SASEGT, per germline. V shed 8 bases, J shed 7 bases, and the junction held 7 bases outside the gene matches. Here the CDR3 reads CASRTGEGGYTF. The CDR3 DNA sequence: TGTGCCAGCCGTACAGGGGAGGGTGGCTACACCTTC.

This clonotype was seen at least ten times. The rearrangement joins TRBV19 to TRBJ1-1; 8 positions match TRBD1. The V segment lost 0 bases and the J segment 1 base; nucleotides outside the gene matches: 4. From germline, CDR1 is LNHDA and CDR2 SQIVND (reference sequence). This CDR3 has 16 residues. CDR3 sequence (DNA): TGTGCCAGTAGTATAGATCCGACAGGGGCGAACACTGAAGCTTTCTTT. This codes for CASSIDPTGANTEAFF.

A word on this clonotype: A single base separates this from a much larger clone, so it may be a read error. The J gene is TRBJ2-1, the V gene TRBV12-3 or TRBV12-4, with D uncertain. This CDR3 comprises 12 residues. The CDR3 DNA reads TGTACCAGCAGTTTAGGGCTTGTCCAGCAGTTCTTC. It codes for CTSSLGLVQQFF.

This clonotype came up many times. CDR3 amino acids: CASSQDEDEQFF. DNA of the CDR3: TGTGCCAGCAGCCAAGATGAAGATGAGCAGTTCTTC. J is TRBJ2-1 and V is TRBV3-1; D remains ambiguous. CDR1 is LGHDT and CDR2 is YNNKEL in the germline V gene (reference sequence). With 0 bases removed from V and 8 bases from J, the gap between germline ends came to 5 bases. This CDR3 is 12 amino acids long.

In nucleotides, the CDR3 is TGTGCCAGCAGCCCAGGGGCAGCGTATAATTCACCCCTCCACTTT. Amino acids: CASSPGAAYNSPLHF. The V call is TRBV7-7, the J call TRBJ1-6, with a weak D call TRBD1 (6 bases). V was pared by 5 bases and J by 4 bases, with 12 bases between. Germline CDR1 is SSHAT and CDR2 is FNYEAQ (reference sequence). The CDR3 consists of 15 residues.

This clonotype has a count of ten or more. The chain employs TRBV5-1 and TRBJ2-1; 11 bases map to TRBD1. CDR1 is SGHRS and CDR2 is YFSETQ in the germline V gene. The CDR3 sequence is 16 residues long. The V gene end was trimmed by 0 bases and the J gene end by 3 bases; junction bases not matched to a gene: 2. The CDR3 DNA sequence: TGCGCCAGCAGCTTGGTTGGGACAGGGGGCTACAATGAGCAGTTCTTC. Translating it yields CASSLVGTGGYNEQFF.

This clonotype was seen ten or more times. V and J are TRBV11-2 and TRBJ2-7; TRBD1 is a possible D gene (6 bases). The CDR3 length is 17 residues. Germline values: CDR1 SGHAT, CDR2 FQNNGV. V was clipped by 2 bases and J by 0 bases, with 17 bases between them. The DNA of the CDR3 is TGTGCCAGCAGCTTATTCGTCGGCCAGGGGTACTCCTACGAGCAGTACTTC. Translation gives CASSLFVGQGYSYEQYF.

The sample holds many counts of this clonotype. The rearrangement links TRBV28 to TRBJ1-4; D is undetermined. CDR3 length: 14 residues. Germline V gene sequence: CDR1 MDHEN, CDR2 SYDVKM. V was shortened by 6 bases and J by 8 bases, with 16 bases between the two germline ends. Here the CDR3 DNA reads TGTGCCAGCAGCCAGAGTCAGTTTGGGGAAAAACTGTTTTTT. Protein sequence: CASSQSQFGEKLFF.

The chain carries TRBV30 and TRBJ2-7; D might be TRBD2 (5 bases). The CDR3 totals 10 residues. Germline assignment: CDR1 GTSNPN and CDR2 SVGIG (reference sequence). Trimming left V 4 bases short and J 6 bases short, with 7 bases between. The CDR3 bases are TGTGCCTGGATAGGAGGCGAGCAGTACTTC. It translates to CAWIGGEQYF. Combining the CDR3 with reference TRBV30 and TRBJ2-7 gives the whole variable domain SQTIHQWPATLVQPVGSPLSLECTVEGTSNPNLYWYRQAAGRGLQLLFYSVGIGQISSEVPQNLSASRPQDRQFILSSKKLLLSDSGFYLCAWIGGEQYFGPGTRLTVT.

Many counts were recorded for this clonotype. The chain links TRBV15 to TRBJ1-2; D is unclear. CDR1 LNHNV and CDR2 YYDKDF come from the germline V gene (reference sequence). V was pared by 1 base and J by 0 bases, with 6 bases between. The CDR3 consists of 14 residues. The CDR3 DNA follows: TGTGCCACCAGCAGAGTGAGGGCTAACTATGGCTACACCTTC. This gives the protein CATSRVRANYGYTF.

Notes on this clonotype: This clone may be a read error of a much larger clone one base away. CDR3 sequence: CASSLGDWGGRNAEAFF. Written as DNA, the CDR3 is TGTGCCAGCAGCTTAGGGGATTGGGGGGGAAGGAACGCTGAAGCTTTCTTT. V gene TRBV11-2 combines with J gene TRBJ1-1; TRBD1 might be the D (5 bases). In germline, CDR1 is SGHAT, CDR2 FQNNGV. This CDR3 has 17 residues. Full variable domain (rest looked up from reference TRBV11-2 and TRBJ1-1): EAGVAQSPRYKIIEKRQSVAFWCNPISGHATLYWYQQILGQGPKLLIQFQNNGVVDDSQLPKDRFSAERLKGVDSTLKIQPAKLEDSAVYLCASSLGDWGGRNAEAFFGQGTRLTVV.

This clonotype was observed at least ten times. The chain recombines TRBV28 with TRBJ2-3; D perhaps matches TRBD2 (6 bases). Germline V gene lookup returns CDR1 MDHEN and CDR2 SYDVKM. The CDR3 spans 18 residues. Trimming left V 4 bases short and J 2 bases short, with 22 bases between. The CDR3 sequence is CASSYPGAFTYLTDTQYF. In DNA form, the CDR3 reads TGTGCCAGCAGTTACCCGGGAGCTTTCACCTACCTCACAGATACGCAGTATTTT.

In this sample, this clonotype turned up many times. This chain joins TRBV7-9 and TRBJ1-2; D not resolved. Germline CDR1 is SEHNR and CDR2 is FQNEAQ (reference sequence). Trimming stripped 5 bases from V and 6 bases from J, with 19 bases between. CDR3 length: 15 amino acids. The CDR3 nucleotides read TGTGCCAGCAGCCCCCAATACAGTGTCTGGAATGGCTACACCTTC. Translation: CASSPQYSVWNGYTF.

This clonotype was counted ten times or more. The gene calls are TRBV6-1 and TRBJ2-7, with TRBD2 as a possible D gene (6 bases). Germline CDR1 is MNHNS and CDR2 is SASEGT. Trimming stripped 10 bases from V and 6 bases from J, with 16 bases between. The length of the CDR3 is 12 residues. CDR3 in DNA: TGTGCCACCCGCCGGGGGTCCCTCGAGCAGTACTTC. It encodes CATRRGSLEQYF.

This clonotype was counted many times. The chain is built from TRBV28 and TRBJ1-6, with TRBD1 matching over 7 bases. The CDR3 runs 17 residues. Germline assignment: CDR1 MDHEN and CDR2 SYDVKM. Trimming removed 6 bases from V and 5 bases from J; junction bases left unmatched: 13. As DNA, the CDR3 is TGTGCCAGCAGCCTTCCCGGTGGAGGGGGCGATAATTCACCCCTCCACTTT. Protein: CASSLPGGGGDNSPLHF.

This clonotype was recorded at least ten times. The chain combines TRBV7-9 with TRBJ2-7; 9 positions agree with TRBD2. V dropped 4 bases and J dropped 6; count of bases not matched to a gene: 10. CDR1 is SEHNR, CDR2 FQNEAQ, per germline (reference sequence). The CDR3 length is 15 residues. The CDR3 nucleotides read TGTGCCAGCAGCTCCGAGCTAGCGGGACCTCTCGAGCAGTACTTC. Protein: CASSSELAGPLEQYF. Supplemented by reference TRBV7-9 and TRBJ2-7, the full variable domain reads DTGVSQNPRHKITKRGQNVTFRCDPISEHNRLYWYRQTLGQGPEFLTYFQNEAQLEKSRLLSDRFSAERPKGSFSTLEIQRTEQGDSAMYLCASSSELAGPLEQYFGPGTRLTVT.

This clonotype came up many times. This chain links TRBV24-1 with TRBJ2-1, with 9 bases matching TRBD2. Germline CDR1 KGHDR, CDR2 SFDVKD. The CDR3 is 15 amino acids. V shed 8 bases and J 6 bases; nucleotides not matched to a gene: 10. The CDR3 is CATMRGGASVNEQFF. CDR3 sequence (DNA): TGTGCCACCATGCGCGGGGGGGCCTCTGTCAATGAGCAGTTCTTC.

CDR3 DNA sequence: TGTGCCATCAAGGGGGGTACTGGAAACACCATATATTTT. Translated: CAIKGGTGNTIYF. The rearrangement joins TRBV10-3 to TRBJ1-3; D may be TRBD1 (6 bases). CDR1 is ENHRY and CDR2 is SYGVKD in the germline V gene. This CDR3 contains 13 residues. The V gene lost 7 bases and the J gene lost 2 bases, with 9 bases spanning the gap.

This clonotype was picked up many times. This chain uses TRBV6-1 with TRBJ2-1; possible D gene TRBD1, 5 bases. Per the germline V gene, CDR1 is MNHNS and CDR2 is SASEGT. Deletions cut 6 bases from V and 9 bases from J, with 18 bases between. CDR3 length: 14 amino acids. CDR3: CASSRNRQFLEQFF. The DNA of the CDR3 is TGTGCCAGCAGCCGCAACAGACAGTTCCTTGAGCAGTTCTTC.

This clonotype has only a few counts. This CDR3 reads CASSKGTGGNQPQHF. The DNA of the CDR3 is TGTGCCAGTAGTAAGGGGACAGGGGGCAATCAGCCCCAGCATTTT. The V gene is TRBV19, the J gene TRBJ1-5; 10 bases are a match to TRBD1. The V and J ends lost 4 bases and 2 bases, in that order; junction bases with no gene match: 2. CDR3 length: 15 residues. Germline lookup yields CDR1 LNHDA and CDR2 SQIVND (reference sequence).

This rearrangement joins TRBV20-1 to TRBJ2-3; 9 bases are a match to TRBD2. The CDR3 length is 19 residues. Germline lookup yields CDR1 DFQATT and CDR2 SNEGSKA (reference sequence). Trimming cost V 5 bases and J 1 base; bases outside gene matches: 19. The CDR3 bases are TGCAGTGCTGACATACAGGGACTAGCCAGAACCCCAGGCACAGATACGCAGTATTTT. This codes for CSADIQGLARTPGTDTQYF.

This clonotype was counted only a few times. The chain combines TRBV19 with TRBJ1-1, with D maybe TRBD1 (5 bases). The CDR3 is made up of 14 amino acids. Germline V CDR1 and CDR2: LNHDA, SQIVND (reference sequence). Between the trimmed V and J ends, which lost 3 bases and 7 bases, there was a span of 15 bases. Here the CDR3 reads CASSITGGVDEAFF. In nucleotides, the CDR3 is TGTGCCAGTAGTATCACGGGGGGGGTCGATGAAGCTTTCTTT.

The chain has TRBV4-2 and TRBJ2-7; possible D gene TRBD2, 5 bases. The CDR3 consists of 15 residues. Germline CDR1 and CDR2: LGHNA and YNFKEQ. The V end lost 0 bases, the J end lost 2 bases, and 11 bases lay between the germline ends. The CDR3 loop reads CASSQDPETTYEQYF. The CDR3 DNA is TGTGCCAGCAGCCAAGACCCGGAGACTACCTACGAGCAGTACTTC.

This chain connects TRBV19 to TRBJ1-1; a possible D gene is TRBD1 (6 bases). The ends were cut back, 6 bases at V and 7 bases at J, with 21 bases in the middle. CDR3 length: 15 residues. The V gene's germline CDR1 is LNHDA and CDR2 SQIVND (reference sequence). The CDR3 DNA sequence: TGTGCCAGTAGGAAGACCCAGGGGACACCACTTGAAGCTTTCTTT. Protein sequence: CASRKTQGTPLEAFF.